This is a list of T cell receptor beta chains from one sample in a study of shared clonotypes between healthy human individuals. TCRdb's copy holds only in-frame clones and misses some; the assay was immunoSEQ multiplex PCR. Among hundreds of thousands of clones, around 67% were seen once, and the ten largest hold about 10%. Sequenced input: memory CD4+ T cells sorted from blood. These receptors originate from a man aged 25-45 years in good health. CDR3s include the opening cysteine and the closing phenylalanine or tryptophan.

j_call: TRBJ2-3; v_call: TRBV25-1; cdr3_aa: CASSEYRTDTQYF
j_call: TRBJ2-3; v_call: TRBV7-9; cdr3_aa: CASSLVVGDTQYF
j_call: TRBJ2-4; v_call: TRBV19; cdr3_aa: CASSLSRGRALNIQYF
j_call: TRBJ2-5; v_call: TRBV6-5; cdr3_aa: CASSSTETGVETQYF
j_call: TRBJ1-1; v_call: TRBV9; cdr3_aa: CASSVGPPTAMNTEAFF
j_call: TRBJ2-1; v_call: TRBV15; cdr3_aa: CATSRVGAGTSASSYNEQFF
j_call: TRBJ2-7; v_call: TRBV28; cdr3_aa: CASSAPGTASYEQYF
j_call: TRBJ2-1; v_call: TRBV5-6; cdr3_aa: CASSLGHPRGIEQFF
j_call: TRBJ2-7; v_call: TRBV1; cdr3_aa: CTSSQDGGLAGHYEQYF
j_call: TRBJ2-3; v_call: TRBV6-6; cdr3_aa: CASGVSTDTQYF
j_call: TRBJ2-1; v_call: TRBV19; cdr3_aa: CASSMFLFASGLSSYNEQFF
j_call: TRBJ2-7; v_call: TRBV5-4; cdr3_aa: CASSLRLAGGGLVEQYF
j_call: TRBJ2-3; v_call: TRBV5-1; cdr3_aa: CASSLAWAGVLDTQYF
j_call: TRBJ2-5; v_call: TRBV6-4; cdr3_aa: CASSVEAGVETQYF
j_call: TRBJ1-3; v_call: TRBV28; cdr3_aa: CASTPGGFGNTIYF
j_call: TRBJ1-2; v_call: TRBV23-1; cdr3_aa: CASSQTGPLDGYTF
j_call: TRBJ2-3; v_call: TRBV4-1; cdr3_aa: CASSQLGTSGRYTQYF
j_call: TRBJ2-7; v_call: TRBV5-1; cdr3_aa: CASSPGAIGYEQYF
j_call: TRBJ2-2; v_call: TRBV19; cdr3_aa: CASAGTSGRSGELFF
j_call: TRBJ2-4; v_call: TRBV19; cdr3_aa: CASSAGTTKNIQYF
j_call: TRBJ1-4; v_call: TRBV11-2; cdr3_aa: CASSPRVRTNEKLFF
j_call: TRBJ2-4; v_call: TRBV28; cdr3_aa: CASSLLHHRGGRLAKNIQYF
j_call: TRBJ2-7; v_call: TRBV14; cdr3_aa: CASSSDPLALYEQYF
j_call: TRBJ1-2; v_call: TRBV9; cdr3_aa: CASSVRAGAFDYGYTF
j_call: TRBJ2-1; v_call: TRBV28; cdr3_aa: CASSETSGRVYNEQFF
j_call: TRBJ1-1; v_call: TRBV6-6; cdr3_aa: CASSYSRRDGTEAFF
j_call: TRBJ1-1; v_call: TRBV5-6; cdr3_aa: CASSYGPNTEAFF
j_call: TRBJ2-3; v_call: TRBV7-6; cdr3_aa: CASSSGQGTDTQYF
j_call: TRBJ2-3; v_call: TRBV7-3; cdr3_aa: CASSYSVGDTQYF